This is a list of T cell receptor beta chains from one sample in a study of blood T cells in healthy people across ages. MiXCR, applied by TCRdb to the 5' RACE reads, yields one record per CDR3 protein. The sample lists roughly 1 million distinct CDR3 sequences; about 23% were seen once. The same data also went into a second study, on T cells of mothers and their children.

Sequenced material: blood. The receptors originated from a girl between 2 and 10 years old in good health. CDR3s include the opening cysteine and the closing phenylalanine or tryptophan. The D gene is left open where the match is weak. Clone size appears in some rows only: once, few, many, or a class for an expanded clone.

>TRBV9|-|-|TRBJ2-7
CASSADSLEQYF
TGTGCCAGCAGTGCGGACTCACTCGAGCAGTACTTC
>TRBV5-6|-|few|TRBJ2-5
CASRYGLTQETQYF
TGTGCCAGCCGCTACGGACTAACTCAAGAGACCCAGTACTTC
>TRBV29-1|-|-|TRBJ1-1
CSVGQNTEAFF
TGCAGCGTTGGCCAGAACACTGAAGCTTTCTTT
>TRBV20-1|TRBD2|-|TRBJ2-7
CSARELAGGHEQYF
TGCAGTGCTAGAGAGCTAGCGGGGGGCCACGAGCAGTACTTC
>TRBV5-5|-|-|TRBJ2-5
CASRTGPRGETQYF
TGTGCCAGCAGAACAGGGCCCCGGGGGGAGACCCAGTACTTC
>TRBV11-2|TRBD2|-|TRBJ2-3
CASIPWGTSEGTDTQYF
TGTGCCAGCATTCCATGGGGGACTAGCGAAGGCACAGATACGCAGTATTTT
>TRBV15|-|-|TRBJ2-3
CATSPTALMSDTQYF
TGTGCCACCAGCCCTACTGCTCTTATGTCCGATACGCAGTATTTT
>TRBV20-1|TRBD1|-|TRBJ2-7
CSAGQGPSEQYF
TGCAGTGCTGGACAGGGGCCTTCGGAGCAGTACTTC
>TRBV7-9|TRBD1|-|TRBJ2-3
CASSVGQVRDTQYF
TGTGCCAGCAGCGTGGGACAGGTCCGAGATACGCAGTATTTT
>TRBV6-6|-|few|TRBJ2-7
CASSYRGNYEQYF
TGTGCCAGCAGTTACAGGGGGAACTACGAGCAGTACTTC
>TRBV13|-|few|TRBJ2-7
CASSSGRVEQYF
TGTGCCAGCAGCTCGGGCAGGGTCGAGCAGTACTTC
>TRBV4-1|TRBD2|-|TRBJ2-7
CASSQLVQLAGVGEQYF
TGCGCCAGCAGCCAGCTTGTCCAACTAGCGGGAGTGGGCGAGCAGTACTTC
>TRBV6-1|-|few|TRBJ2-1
CASTSWGENEQFF
TGTGCCAGCACCTCCTGGGGGGAGAATGAGCAGTTCTTC
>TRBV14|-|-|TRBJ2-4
CASSPLSWDGDIQYF
TGTGCCAGCAGCCCCTTAAGCTGGGACGGGGACATTCAGTACTTC
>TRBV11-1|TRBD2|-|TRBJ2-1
CASSFGTSGRSGEQFF
TGTGCCAGCAGCTTCGGGACTAGCGGGAGAAGTGGTGAGCAGTTCTTC
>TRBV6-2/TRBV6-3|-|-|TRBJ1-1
CASSYSIQENTEAFF
TGTGCCAGCAGTTACTCGATACAGGAGAACACTGAAGCTTTCTTT
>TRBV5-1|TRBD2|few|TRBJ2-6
CASSFLAGGSSGANVLTF
TGCGCCAGCAGCTTCCTAGCGGGAGGTTCCTCTGGGGCCAACGTCCTGACTTTC
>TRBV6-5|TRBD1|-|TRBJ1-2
CASSVATGVGGYTF
TGTGCCAGCAGTGTCGCTACAGGGGTGGGCGGCTACACCTTC
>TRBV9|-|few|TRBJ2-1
CASSFRDVEQFF
TGTGCCAGCAGCTTCCGGGATGTCGAGCAGTTCTTC
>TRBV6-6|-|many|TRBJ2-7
CASSNGYEQYF
TGTGCCAGCAGTAACGGCTACGAGCAGTACTTC
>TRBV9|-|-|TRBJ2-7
CASSLPGRDHEQYF
TGTGCCAGCAGCCTCCCGGGACGGGACCACGAGCAGTACTTC
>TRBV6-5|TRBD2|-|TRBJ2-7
CASSPNAGGVSYEQYF
TGTGCCAGCAGTCCCAACGCGGGGGGAGTTTCCTACGAGCAGTACTTC
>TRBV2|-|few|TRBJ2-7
CASSAGGARYEQYF
TGTGCCAGCAGTGCTGGGGGGGCTAGGTACGAGCAGTACTTC
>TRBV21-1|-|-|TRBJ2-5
CASRTSGGPETQYF
TGTGCCAGTCGGACTAGCGGGGGGCCGGAGACCCAGTACTTC
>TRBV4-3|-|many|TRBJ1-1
CASSQDLPSAGRGDTEAFF
TGCGCCAGCAGCCAAGACCTTCCGTCCGCGGGGCGCGGGGACACTGAAGCTTTCTTT
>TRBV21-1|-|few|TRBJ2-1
CASSKRDRDYNEQFF
TGTGCCAGCAGCAAACGGGACAGGGACTACAATGAGCAGTTCTTC
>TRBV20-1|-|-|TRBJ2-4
CSVRGAGDKNIQYF
TGCAGTGTCCGAGGGGCAGGGGACAAAAACATTCAGTACTTC
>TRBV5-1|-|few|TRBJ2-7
CASSRLDRKDEQYF
TGCGCCAGCAGCCGCCTCGACAGAAAAGACGAGCAGTACTTC
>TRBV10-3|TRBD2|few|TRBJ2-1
CAISDPGTSGGAYNEQFF
TGTGCCATCAGTGACCCCGGGACTAGCGGGGGGGCCTACAATGAGCAGTTCTTC